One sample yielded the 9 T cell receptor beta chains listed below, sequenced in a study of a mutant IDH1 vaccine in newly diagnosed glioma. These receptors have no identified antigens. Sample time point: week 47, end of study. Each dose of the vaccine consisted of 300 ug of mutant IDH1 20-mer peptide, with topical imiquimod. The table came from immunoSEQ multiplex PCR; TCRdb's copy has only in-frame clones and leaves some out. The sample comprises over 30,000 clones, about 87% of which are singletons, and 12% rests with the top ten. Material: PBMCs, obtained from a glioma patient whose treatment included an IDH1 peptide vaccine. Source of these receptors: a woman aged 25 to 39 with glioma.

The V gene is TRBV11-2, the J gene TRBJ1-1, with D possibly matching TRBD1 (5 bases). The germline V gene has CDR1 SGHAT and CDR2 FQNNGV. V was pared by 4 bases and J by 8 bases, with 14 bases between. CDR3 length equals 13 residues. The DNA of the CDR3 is TGTGCCAGCAGCTGGGGTCAGGGTTCCGAAGCTTTCTTT. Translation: CASSWGQGSEAFF.

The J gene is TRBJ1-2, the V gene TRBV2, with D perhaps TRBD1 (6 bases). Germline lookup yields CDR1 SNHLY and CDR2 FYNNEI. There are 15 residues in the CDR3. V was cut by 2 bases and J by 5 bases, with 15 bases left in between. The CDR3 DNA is TGTGCCAGCAGTGAAAATGGGACACCCGTTTATGGCTACACCTTC. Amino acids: CASSENGTPVYGYTF.

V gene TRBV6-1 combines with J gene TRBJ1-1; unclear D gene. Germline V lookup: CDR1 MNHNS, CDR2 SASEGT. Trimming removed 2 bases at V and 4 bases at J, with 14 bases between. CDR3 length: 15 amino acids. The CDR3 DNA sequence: TGTGCCAGCAGTGAACAGGCCACTCGGGGCACTGAAGCTTTCTTT. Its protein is CASSEQATRGTEAFF.

The CDR3 reads CASSSAGAVVKNIQYF. The DNA for the CDR3 is TGTGCCAGCAGCTCGGCCGGGGCTGTTGTCAAAAACATTCAGTACTTC. The chain carries TRBV13 and TRBJ2-4; D may correspond to TRBD1 or TRBD2 (5 bases each). Germline CDR1 reads PRHDT; CDR2 reads FYEKMQ (reference sequence). The V end was cut by 4 bases, the J end by 3 bases, with 16 bases between. The CDR3 runs to 16 residues. The entire variable domain, with the rest obtained from reference TRBV13 and TRBJ2-4, is as follows: AAGVIQSPRHLIKEKRETATLKCYPIPRHDTVYWYQQGPGQDPQFLISFYEKMQSDKGSIPDRFSAQQFSDYHSELNMSSLELGDSALYFCASSSAGAVVKNIQYFGAGTRLSVL.

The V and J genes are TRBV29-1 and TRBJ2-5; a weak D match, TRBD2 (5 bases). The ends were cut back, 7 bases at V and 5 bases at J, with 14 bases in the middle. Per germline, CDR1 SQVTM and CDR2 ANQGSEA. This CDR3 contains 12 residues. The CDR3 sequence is CSAVPEGETQYF. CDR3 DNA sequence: TGCAGCGCCGTCCCTGAGGGCGAGACCCAGTACTTC.

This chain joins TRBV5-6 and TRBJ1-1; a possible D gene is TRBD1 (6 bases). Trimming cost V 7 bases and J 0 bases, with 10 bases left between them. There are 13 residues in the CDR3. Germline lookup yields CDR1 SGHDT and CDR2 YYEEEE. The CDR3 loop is CASLRGMNTEAFF. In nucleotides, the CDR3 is TGTGCCAGCCTCAGGGGCATGAACACTGAAGCTTTCTTT.

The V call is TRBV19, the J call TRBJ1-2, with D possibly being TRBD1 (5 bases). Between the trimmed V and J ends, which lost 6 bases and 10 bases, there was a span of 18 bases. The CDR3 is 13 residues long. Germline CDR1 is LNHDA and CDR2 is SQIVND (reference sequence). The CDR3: CASRGTELVAYTF. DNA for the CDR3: TGTGCCAGTAGGGGGACGGAGCTAGTTGCCTACACCTTC.

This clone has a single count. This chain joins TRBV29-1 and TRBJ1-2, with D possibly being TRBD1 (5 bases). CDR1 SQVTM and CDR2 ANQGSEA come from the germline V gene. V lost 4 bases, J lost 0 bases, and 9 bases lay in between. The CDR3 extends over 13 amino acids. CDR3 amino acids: CSVGEGTNYGYTF. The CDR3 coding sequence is TGCAGCGTTGGAGAGGGGACTAACTATGGCTACACCTTC.

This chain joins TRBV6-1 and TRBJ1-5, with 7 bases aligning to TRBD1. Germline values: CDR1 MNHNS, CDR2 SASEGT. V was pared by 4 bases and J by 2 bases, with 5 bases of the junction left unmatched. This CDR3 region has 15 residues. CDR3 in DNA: TGTGCCAGCAGTGGACAGGGAGGAGGCAATCAGCCCCAGCATTTT. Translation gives CASSGQGGGNQPQHF.